The 30 T cell receptor beta chains listed next were all sequenced from one sample in a study of neurological immune-mediated disorders (dated by TCRdb to 2018 to 2020). Library creation used 5' RACE. These reads were obtained on an Illumina HiSeq 2500. In-frame beta chains were kept once TCRdb had trimmed the public reads at Q25 with fastp and called clones with MiXCR. Rows are unified per CDR3 protein, each entry keeping the most common DNA and genes. The sample table records approximately 80,000 distinct CDR3 sequences; 4.5% to 7.5% of these occur just once. Jointly, the top ten make up over 7% of the sample. Sample time point, as interpreted from the label and publication: longitudinal time-point 2. Sequenced input: PBMCs. The source is a woman between 55 and 75 years old with multiple sclerosis.

This clonotype was found many times. The rearrangement uses TRBV7-7 and TRBJ2-3, with no clear D. The CDR3 is 14 amino acids. The V and J ends lost 5 bases and 3 bases respectively, with 12 bases between them. The germline CDR1 and CDR2 sequences are SSHAT and FNYEAQ (reference sequence). The CDR3 reads CASSPGVRTDTQYF. For the CDR3, the DNA is TGTGCCAGCAGCCCGGGCGTTCGTACAGATACGCAGTATTTT. Filled out from reference TRBV7-7 and TRBJ2-3, the complete variable domain reads GAGVSQSPRYKVTKRGQDVTLRCDPISSHATLYWYQQALGQGPEFLTYFNYEAQPDKSGLPSDRFSAERPEGSISTLTIQRTEQRDSAMYRCASSPGVRTDTQYFGPGTRLTVL.

This clonotype came up once. A read error may explain this, as a much larger clone is one base away. The chain has TRBV5-1 and TRBJ1-2; 12 nucleotides match TRBD1. Germline V gives CDR1 SGHRS, CDR2 YFSETQ. The CDR3 runs to 15 residues. Trimming cost V 4 bases and J 4 bases; bases outside gene matches: 5. CDR3 amino acids: CASSEGTGGSYGYTF. The CDR3 DNA reads as TGCGCCAGCAGCGAAGGGACAGGGGGCAGCTATGGCTACACCTTC.

This clonotype was found many times. The chain joins TRBV5-6 to TRBJ2-5, with D tentatively TRBD2 (5 bases). This CDR3 region has 13 residues. Trimming removed 0 bases at V and 5 bases at J, with 8 bases between. CDR1 and CDR2 (germline): SGHDT, YYEEEE. The CDR3 coding sequence is TGTGCCAGCAGCTTGGGTCGGAGGGAGACCCAGTACTTC. Translating gives CASSLGRRETQYF.

This clonotype was found many times. The chain combines TRBV5-1 with TRBJ2-2, with a tentative D call TRBD1 (5 bases). The germline V and J ends were trimmed by 0 bases and 0 bases, with 9 bases remaining between them. From germline, CDR1 is SGHRS and CDR2 YFSETQ. The CDR3 extends over 16 amino acids. CDR3 protein: CASSLEGFPNTGELFF. The DNA for the CDR3 is TGCGCCAGCAGCTTGGAGGGGTTTCCGAACACCGGGGAGCTGTTTTTT. Variable domain in full (rest from reference TRBV5-1 and TRBJ2-2): KAGVTQTPRYLIKTRGQQVTLSCSPISGHRSVSWYQQTPGQGLQFLFEYFSETQRNKGNFPGRFSGRQFSNSRSEMNVSTLELGDSALYLCASSLEGFPNTGELFFGEGSRLTVL.

This clonotype was counted many times. CDR3 bases: TGTGCCAGCAGTTACGGGGACAGAAACTATGGCTACACCTTC. Its protein is CASSYGDRNYGYTF. The chain links TRBV6-5 to TRBJ1-2, with 7 bases that match TRBD1. The V and J ends lost 2 bases and 2 bases, in that order; junction bases with no gene match: 2. Per germline, CDR1 MNHEY and CDR2 SVGAGI. The CDR3 runs to 14 residues.

This clonotype was detected ten times or more. The chain carries TRBV3-1 and TRBJ2-3, with D perhaps TRBD1 (5 bases). CDR3 length: 15 amino acids. Germline values: CDR1 LGHDT, CDR2 YNNKEL (reference sequence). V was shortened by 3 bases and J by 2 bases, with 12 bases between the two germline ends. CDR3 protein: CASSQEGASTDTQYF. CDR3 DNA sequence: TGTGCCAGCAGCCAGGAAGGGGCCTCCACAGATACGCAGTATTTT.

In this sample, this clonotype turned up many times. J is TRBJ1-1 and V is TRBV5-6, with D possibly TRBD1 on 5 matching bases. CDR1 and CDR2 (germline): SGHDT, YYEEEE. With 2 bases removed from V and 3 bases from J, the gap between germline ends came to 20 bases. This CDR3 region has 17 residues. In nucleotides, the CDR3 is TGTGCCAGCAGCTTTTATTTAGGGGCAGGGCTTGACACTGAAGCTTTCTTT. Its translation: CASSFYLGAGLDTEAFF.

This clonotype was seen repeatedly, ten times or more. DNA for the CDR3: TGTGCCAGCAGCCCCCGGGACACAGATAATTCACCCCTCCACTTT. Protein sequence: CASSPRDTDNSPLHF. The chain is built from TRBV7-2 and TRBJ1-6; tentatively, D is TRBD1 (6 bases). Germline CDR1 is SGHTA and CDR2 is FQGNSA. Trimming removed 5 bases from V and 5 bases from J, with 13 bases in between. This CDR3 spans 15 amino acids. The whole variable domain, remainder taken from reference TRBV7-2 and TRBJ1-6, is GAGVSQSPSNKVTEKGKDVELRCDPISGHTALYWYRQSLGQGLEFLIYFQGNSAPDKSGLPSDRFSAERTGGSVSTLTIQRTQQEDSAVYLCASSPRDTDNSPLHFGNGTRLTVT.

V usage is TRBV3-1 and J usage is TRBJ2-3; no reliable D call. The length of the CDR3 is 15 residues. The germline V gene encodes CDR1 LGHDT and CDR2 YNNKEL (reference sequence). The germline V and J ends were trimmed by 0 bases and 3 bases, with 10 bases remaining between them. The CDR3: CASSQDLAETDTQYF. The DNA for the CDR3 is TGTGCCAGCAGCCAAGATCTGGCTGAGACAGATACGCAGTATTTT.

The table lists this clonotype with many counts. CDR3 DNA: TGTGCCAGCAGCCAAAAAACCCCCATCGGGATTGGCGAGCAGTACTTC. Its translation is CASSQKTPIGIGEQYF. The V and J genes are TRBV3-1 and TRBJ2-7; weak D call: TRBD2 (5 bases). Trimming pared 2 bases from V and 6 bases from J, leaving 20 bases between. Germline CDR1 and CDR2: LGHDT and YNNKEL (reference sequence). The CDR3 totals 16 residues.

This clonotype was detected many times. The chain uses TRBV5-1 and TRBJ2-1; weak D call: TRBD2 (5 bases). The CDR3 is made up of 14 amino acids. V lost 4 bases, J lost 5 bases, and 13 bases lay in between. Germline assignment: CDR1 SGHRS and CDR2 YFSETQ. The CDR3, as DNA: TGCGCCAGCAGCATCTCCGGGATGGACAATGAGCAGTTCTTC. This sequence encodes CASSISGMDNEQFF.

In its sample, this clonotype was seen many times. This chain connects TRBV7-9 to TRBJ1-1; the D is unclear. The germline gives CDR1 SEHNR, CDR2 FQNEAQ (reference sequence). This CDR3 has 14 amino acids. The V and J ends lost 3 bases and 2 bases respectively, with 10 bases between them. CDR3 sequence (DNA): TGTGCCAGCAGCTTGGCTGGCACCAACACTGAAGCTTTCTTT. Translated, it gives CASSLAGTNTEAFF.

This clonotype appeared many times. The rearrangement links TRBV11-2 to TRBJ2-7, with TRBD1 matching over 9 bases. Germline values: CDR1 SGHAT, CDR2 FQNNGV. This CDR3 spans 14 amino acids. V was pared by 3 bases and J by 9 bases, with 9 bases of the junction left unmatched. CDR3 protein: CASSLDRGDLVQYF. The DNA for the CDR3 is TGTGCCAGCAGCTTGGACAGGGGAGATTTGGTGCAGTACTTC.

The genes are TRBV12-3 or TRBV12-4 and TRBJ1-5, with unresolved D. The CDR3 is 14 amino acids. V was trimmed by 5 bases and J by 1 base, leaving 9 bases between them. The CDR3 spells CASSTDGSNQPQHF. DNA of the CDR3: TGTGCCAGCAGTACAGACGGCAGCAATCAGCCCCAGCATTTT.

This clonotype was counted ten times or more. This chain uses TRBV20-1 with TRBJ2-7; 7 bases fit TRBD2. The J segment lost 10 bases and the V segment lost 0 bases, leaving 9 bases of the junction unmatched. Germline V CDR1 and CDR2: DFQATT, SNEGSKA (reference sequence). The CDR3 covers 13 residues. CDR3 nucleotide sequence: TGCAGTGCTAGAGAAACTAGCGCGGTGAGTCAGTACTTC. Translated: CSARETSAVSQYF.

This clonotype was found once. The chain recombines TRBV25-1 with TRBJ2-7; D unresolved. The CDR3 runs 14 residues. V lost 2 bases and J 1 base, leaving 9 bases between the germline ends. Germline V gene data show CDR1 as MGHDK and CDR2 as SYGVNS. The CDR3 region has the DNA TGTGCCAGCAGTGAACCACTTAGTTCCTACGAGCAGTACTTC. Translated, it gives CASSEPLSSYEQYF.

This clonotype was recorded many times. This sequence joins TRBV7-6 and TRBJ1-2; maybe TRBD1 (6 bases). Germline V gene lookup returns CDR1 SGHVS and CDR2 FNYEAQ. The V end lost 5 bases, the J end lost 1 base, and 17 bases lay between the germline ends. The CDR3 length is 16 residues. DNA of the CDR3: TGTGCCAGCAGCATCCTGGGGGGCTCGAGTAACTATGGCTACACCTTC. It yields the protein CASSILGGSSNYGYTF. Looking up the rest from reference TRBV7-6 and TRBJ1-2 gives the full variable domain: GAGVSQSPRYKVTKRGQDVALRCDPISGHVSLYWYRQALGQGPEFLTYFNYEAQQDKSGLPNDRFSAERPEGSISTLTIQRTEQRDSAMYRCASSILGGSSNYGYTFGSGTRLTVV.

This clonotype was recorded a few times. The chain is built from TRBV20-1 and TRBJ1-1; 11 bases fit TRBD1. The V gene's germline CDR1 is DFQATT and CDR2 SNEGSKA (reference sequence). Unmatched junction bases numbered 12, after V lost 5 bases and J lost 1 base. The CDR3 sequence is 17 residues long. The CDR3, as DNA: TGCAGTGCTCGACGCCGGGACAGGGGGACCTCGAACACTGAAGCTTTCTTT. It encodes CSARRRDRGTSNTEAFF.

As for this clonotype: A read error may explain this, as a much larger clone is one base away. V and J are TRBV5-5 and TRBJ1-2; no definite D call. Deletions cut 5 bases from V and 8 bases from J, with 22 bases between. Germline-derived CDR1 and CDR2 are SGHKS and YYEKEE (reference sequence). The CDR3 contains 15 residues. Here the CDR3 reads CASSYTGRVVGGYTF. The CDR3 coding sequence is TGTGCCAGCAGTTACACCGGACGGGTAGTGGGAGGCTACACCTTC. Supplemented by reference TRBV5-5 and TRBJ1-2, the full variable domain reads DAGVTQSPTHLIKTRGQQVTLRCSPISGHKSVSWYQQVLGQGPQFIFQYYEKEERGRGNFPDRFSARQFPNYSSELNVNALLLGDSALYLCASSYTGRVVGGYTFGSGTRLTVV.

This clonotype was observed at least ten times. V is TRBV9 and J is TRBJ1-1; perhaps TRBD1 as D (5 bases). The CDR3 contains 14 residues. Trimming took off 4 bases at V and 4 bases at J, with 14 bases between the two ends. The germline V gene has CDR1 SGDLS and CDR2 YYNGEE. CDR3 amino acids: CASSYGTRGTEAFF. CDR3 bases: TGTGCCAGCAGCTATGGGACCCGGGGCACTGAAGCTTTCTTT.

This clonotype was seen many times. The V call is TRBV5-1, the J call TRBJ1-1, with D uncertain. Between the trimmed V and J ends, which lost 6 bases and 0 bases, there was a span of 12 bases. Per the germline V gene, CDR1 is SGHRS and CDR2 is YFSETQ. This CDR3 is built from 14 residues. The CDR3 nucleotides read TGCGCCAGCACCCATCCCGGGGTGAACACTGAAGCTTTCTTT. It specifies CASTHPGVNTEAFF.

This clonotype was detected ten times or more. The chain recombines TRBV4-1 with TRBJ2-7, with 9 positions matching TRBD1. CDR3 length: 17 residues. Germline V gene lookup returns CDR1 MGHRA and CDR2 YSYEKL. J was trimmed by 0 bases and V by 3 bases; bases with no gene match: 9. The CDR3 sequence: CASSHPRRDRVSYEQYF. CDR3 in DNA: TGCGCCAGCAGCCATCCTCGCCGGGACAGGGTCTCCTACGAGCAGTACTTC.

At least ten counts were recorded for this clonotype. The chain has TRBV9 and TRBJ2-3; TRBD2 aligns across 12 bases. Germline CDR1 is SGDLS and CDR2 is YYNGEE. The CDR3 contains 16 residues. Trimming at V came to 4 bases and at J to 2 bases, leaving 5 bases not matched to a gene. The CDR3 here is CASSPTSGGYTDTQYF. The CDR3 DNA sequence: TGTGCCAGCAGCCCTACTAGCGGGGGGTACACAGATACGCAGTATTTT.

This clonotype was seen many times. The rearrangement joins TRBV6-5 to TRBJ1-1; D might be TRBD1 (5 bases). Germline loops: CDR1 MNHEY, CDR2 SVGAGI. The CDR3 has 12 residues. V was shortened by 5 bases and J by 10 bases, with 14 bases between the two germline ends. CDR3 amino acids: CASSPGRIGAFF. CDR3 DNA sequence: TGTGCCAGCAGTCCGGGACGGATTGGAGCTTTCTTT.

In this sample, this clonotype turned up many times. The rearrangement uses TRBV5-8 and TRBJ2-1; a possible D gene is TRBD1 (6 bases). From germline, CDR1 is SGHTS and CDR2 YDEGEE. Trimming took off 2 bases at V and 9 bases at J, with 18 bases between the two ends. This CDR3 spans 15 amino acids. CDR3 DNA sequence: TGTGCCAGCAGCTTTTGGGACACAGTGTTGCCTGAGCAGTTCTTC. Encoded protein: CASSFWDTVLPEQFF.

The table lists this clonotype with many counts. The chain carries TRBV27 and TRBJ1-3; weak D call: TRBD1 (5 bases). Trimming left V 5 bases short and J 2 bases short, with 10 bases between. CDR1 and CDR2 from the germline V gene are MNHEY and SMNVEV (reference sequence). CDR3 length: 14 amino acids. CDR3 DNA: TGTGCCAGCAGTCCGACAGAACCTGGAAACACCATATATTTT. Amino acid sequence: CASSPTEPGNTIYF.

This clonotype was counted many times. The chain employs TRBV4-1 and TRBJ1-6; the D gene is possibly TRBD1 (6 bases). The germline V gene encodes CDR1 MGHRA and CDR2 YSYEKL. The V gene lost 4 bases and the J gene lost 10 bases, with 14 bases spanning the gap. The CDR3 sequence is 14 residues long. This chain's CDR3 is CASSPDTGYSPLHF. CDR3 nucleotides: TGCGCCAGCAGCCCGGACACAGGGTACTCACCCCTCCACTTT.

The gene calls are TRBV18 and TRBJ1-5, with 10 bases fitting TRBD1. The trim removed 6 bases at V and 11 bases at J, leaving 13 bases unmatched. CDR1 is KGHSH, CDR2 LQKENI, per germline. The CDR3 sequence is 15 residues long. This chain's CDR3 is CASSLPGTGVGSQHF. The CDR3 DNA reads as TGTGCCAGCTCCCTCCCCGGGACAGGGGTCGGGTCCCAGCATTTT. The entire variable domain, with the rest obtained from reference TRBV18 and TRBJ1-5, is as follows: NAGVMQNPRHLVRRRGQEARLRCSPMKGHSHVYWYRQLPEEGLKFMVYLQKENIIDESGMPKERFSAEFPKEGPSILRIQQVVRGDSAAYFCASSLPGTGVGSQHFGDGTRLSIL.

This clonotype was detected ten times or more. The V gene is TRBV15, the J gene TRBJ1-3, with unresolved D. Looked up from germline, CDR1 is LNHNV and CDR2 is YYDKDF (reference sequence). Between the trimmed V and J ends, which lost 0 bases and 4 bases, there was a span of 10 bases. CDR3 length: 15 amino acids. In DNA form, the CDR3 reads TGTGCCACCAGCAGAGATACAGCTCCGGGAAACACCATATATTTT. Amino acid sequence: CATSRDTAPGNTIYF.

This clonotype was counted at least ten times. The chain carries TRBV24-1 and TRBJ2-7; D remains ambiguous. The CDR3 runs to 14 residues. Germline V CDR1 and CDR2: KGHDR, SFDVKD. V shed 2 bases and J shed 5 bases, with 12 bases lying between them. CDR3 coding DNA: TGTGCCACCAGTGATTCCGACCCACTACACGAGCAGTACTTC. It translates to CATSDSDPLHEQYF.